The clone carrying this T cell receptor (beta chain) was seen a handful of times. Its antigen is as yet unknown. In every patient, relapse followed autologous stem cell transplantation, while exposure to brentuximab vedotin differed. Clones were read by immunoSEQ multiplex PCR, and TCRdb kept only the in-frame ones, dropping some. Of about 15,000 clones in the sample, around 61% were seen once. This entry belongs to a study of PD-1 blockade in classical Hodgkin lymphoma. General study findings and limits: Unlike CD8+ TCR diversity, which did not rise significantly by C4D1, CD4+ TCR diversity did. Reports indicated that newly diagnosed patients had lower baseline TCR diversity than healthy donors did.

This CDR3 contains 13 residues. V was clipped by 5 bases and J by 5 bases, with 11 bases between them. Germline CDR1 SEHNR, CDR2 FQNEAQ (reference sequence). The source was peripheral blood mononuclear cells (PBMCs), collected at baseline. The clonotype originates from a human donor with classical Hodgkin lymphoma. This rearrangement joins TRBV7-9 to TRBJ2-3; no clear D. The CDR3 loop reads CASSLGPRDTQYF. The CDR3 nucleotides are TGTGCCAGCAGCCTCGGTCCGAGAGATACGCAGTATTTT.